This T cell receptor (beta chain) comes out of a study of blood T cell repertoires in COVID-19. Study overall: COVID-19 samples from acute and convalescent phases originated in the United States, Italy and Spain. T cells, B-cell-depleted T cells, or PBMCs provided the cDNA or gDNA that served as material.

This clone appeared once. Per the germline V gene, CDR1 is SEHNR and CDR2 is FQNEAQ (reference sequence). The CDR3 has 15 amino acids. With 5 bases clipped from V and 4 bases from J, the junction kept 3 bases outside the gene matches. Under the authors' procedure: Amplification of reference gene primers was used by the study to estimate nucleated cell counts. This table comes from immunoSEQ multiplex PCR, and its TCRdb copy is limited to in-frame clones, with some not included. D and trimming were read from the DNA, whereas the V and J calls and clone size are those reported in that table. The data hold 26,000 or so clones, with approximately 87% observed a single time.

The chain has TRBV7-9 and TRBJ2-1; TRBD2 aligns across 12 bases. Sequencing used peripheral blood. The TCR sequence derives from a human donor in a cohort sampled during active COVID-19. This chain's CDR3 is CASSPGLAGYNEQFF. CDR3 sequence (DNA): TGTGCCAGCAGCCCAGGACTAGCGGGATACAATGAGCAGTTCTTC. Using reference TRBV7-9 and TRBJ2-1 for the parts outside the CDR3, the full variable domain is DTGVSQNPRHKITKRGQNVTFRCDPISEHNRLYWYRQTLGQGPEFLTYFQNEAQLEKSRLLSDRFSAERPKGSFSTLEIQRTEQGDSAMYLCASSPGLAGYNEQFFGPGTRLTVL.